These 19 T cell receptor beta chains were sequenced from one sample in a study of cytomegalovirus exposure and HLA in healthy donors. Sequencing used immunoSEQ multiplex PCR; TCRdb keeps in-frame clones, though not all of them. The table has under 85,000 clones, nearly 95% seen once. Input material: PBMCs. The origin of the receptors is a man between 18 and 35 years old in good health and CMV-seropositive.

The CDR3 DNA reads as TGCGCCAGCAGCTTGGGAATTCAGGAGAACACCGGGGAGCTGTTTTTT. Translating it yields CASSLGIQENTGELFF. The chain couples TRBV5-1 to TRBJ2-2; D ambiguous. This CDR3 is built from 16 residues. V was trimmed by 0 bases and J by 1 base, leaving 10 bases between them. Germline V CDR1 and CDR2: SGHRS, YFSETQ.

The chain is built from TRBV6-4 and TRBJ2-2; the D gene is possibly TRBD2 (6 bases). V was shortened by 6 bases and J by 3 bases, with 8 bases between the two germline ends. The CDR3 sequence is 13 residues long. The germline gives CDR1 MRHNA, CDR2 SNTAGT. This CDR3 reads CASRWGDTGELFF. CDR3 coding DNA: TGTGCCAGCAGGTGGGGGGACACCGGGGAGCTGTTTTTT.

This chain uses TRBV5-1 with TRBJ1-1, with a possible D match to TRBD1 (5 bases). The CDR3 runs 13 residues. CDR1 is SGHRS, CDR2 YFSETQ, per germline. V lost 4 bases and J lost 0, with 7 bases in between. CDR3 residues: CASSQGMNTEAFF. The CDR3, as DNA: TGCGCCAGCAGCCAGGGAATGAACACTGAAGCTTTCTTT. The full variable domain, with the rest looked up from reference TRBV5-1 and TRBJ1-1, is KAGVTQTPRYLIKTRGQQVTLSCSPISGHRSVSWYQQTPGQGLQFLFEYFSETQRNKGNFPGRFSGRQFSNSRSEMNVSTLELGDSALYLCASSQGMNTEAFFGQGTRLTVV.

The chain recombines TRBV9 with TRBJ2-3; TRBD2 matches 10 bases. The CDR3 is made up of 15 amino acids. Germline trimming cut 0 bases from V and 3 bases from J; bases unmatched to any gene: 1. Germline V gene data show CDR1 as SGDLS and CDR2 as YYNGEE. CDR3 in amino acids: CASSVGAGGTDTQYF. The DNA of the CDR3 is TGTGCCAGCAGCGTAGGAGCGGGGGGGACAGATACGCAGTATTTT.

The chain carries TRBV5-8 and TRBJ2-1, with 10 bases fitting TRBD1. The CDR3 consists of 15 residues. Germline V gives CDR1 SGHTS, CDR2 YDEGEE. J lost 7 bases, V lost 6 bases, and 10 bases had no gene match. In DNA form, the CDR3 reads TGTGCCAGCACTTGGGGGGACAGGGGCCGGAATGAGCAGTTCTTC. Translation gives CASTWGDRGRNEQFF.

The chain carries TRBV27 and TRBJ2-3, with D possibly matching TRBD1 (5 bases). The CDR3 runs to 15 residues. CDR1 is MNHEY and CDR2 is SMNVEV in the germline V gene (reference sequence). V lost 6 bases to trimming and J lost 2 bases, with 15 bases between them. The CDR3 DNA sequence: TGTGCCAGCAGAGTCCCAGGGCTCTTCACAGATACGCAGTATTTT. Residues: CASRVPGLFTDTQYF.

The V call is TRBV27, the J call TRBJ2-2; TRBD2 matches at 14 bases. CDR1 and CDR2 from the germline V gene are MNHEY and SMNVEV (reference sequence). The CDR3 runs to 19 residues. Unmatched junction bases numbered 11, after V lost 2 bases and J lost 6 bases. The CDR3 region is CASSLRAMGLAGVAGELFF. CDR3 nucleotides: TGTGCCAGCAGTTTAAGGGCAATGGGACTAGCGGGAGTTGCCGGGGAGCTGTTTTTT.

This clone showed up just once. The V call is TRBV11-1, the J call TRBJ2-1; possibly TRBD1 for D (6 bases). CDR1 is SGHAT, CDR2 FQDESV, per germline (reference sequence). The CDR3 is 15 residues long. The germline V and J ends were trimmed by 5 bases and 4 bases, with 15 bases remaining between them. CDR3 bases: TGTGCCAGCAGCCCCCGCATAGGACAGTACAATGAGCAGTTCTTC. Translating gives CASSPRIGQYNEQFF.

J is TRBJ2-2 and V is TRBV6-4; TRBD2 matches 9 bases. The trim removed 2 bases at V and 5 bases at J, leaving 12 bases unmatched. CDR3 length: 18 amino acids. CDR1 and CDR2 (germline): MRHNA, SNTAGT. CDR3 amino acids: CASSDLPPGLADTGELFF. The DNA of the CDR3 is TGTGCCAGCAGTGACCTACCCCCGGGACTAGCAGATACCGGGGAGCTGTTTTTT.

The gene calls are TRBV4-1 and TRBJ2-7, with a weak D call TRBD1 (7 bases). This CDR3 has 14 residues. Germline-derived CDR1 and CDR2 are MGHRA and YSYEKL. V lost 3 bases to trimming and J lost 6 bases, with 15 bases between them. The CDR3 coding sequence is TGCGCCAGCAGCCAGTTACCAGGGGGAGGCGAGCAGTACTTC. It yields the protein CASSQLPGGGEQYF.

The CDR3 coding sequence is TGTGCCAGCAGTACAGACAGGAACACTGAAGCTTTCTTT. This codes for CASSTDRNTEAFF. V and J are TRBV6-6 and TRBJ1-1, with D maybe TRBD1 (5 bases). The V end lost 5 bases, the J end lost 1 base, and 8 bases lay between the germline ends. Germline V gene lookup returns CDR1 MNHNY and CDR2 SVGAGI (reference sequence). This CDR3 contains 13 residues.

This sequence joins TRBV5-4 and TRBJ1-4; 7 positions match TRBD1. CDR3 size: 14 residues. After removal of 1 base from V and 7 bases from J, the junction contained 4 bases not matched to a gene. Looked up from germline, CDR1 is SGHNT and CDR2 is YYREEE (reference sequence). The CDR3 DNA reads as TGTGCCAGCAGCTTGAGGGGGCCGGGTGAAAAACTGTTTTTT. It codes for CASSLRGPGEKLFF. The full variable domain, rest sourced from reference TRBV5-4 and TRBJ1-4, is ETGVTQSPTHLIKTRGQQVTLRCSSQSGHNTVSWYQQALGQGPQFIFQYYREEENGRGNFPPRFSGLQFPNYSSELNVNALELDDSALYLCASSLRGPGEKLFFGSGTQLSVL.

The chain combines TRBV5-1 with TRBJ2-2; D might be TRBD1 (6 bases). V lost 1 base and J lost 1, with 8 bases in between. CDR3 size: 15 residues. From germline, CDR1 is SGHRS and CDR2 YFSETQ. Here the CDR3 DNA reads TGCGCCAGCAGCTTGCAGGGGCAGAACACCGGGGAGCTGTTTTTT. Its translation: CASSLQGQNTGELFF.

This chain connects TRBV28 to TRBJ2-2; TRBD1 aligns across 8 bases. Per germline, CDR1 MDHEN and CDR2 SYDVKM. CDR3 length: 15 residues. The V segment lost 2 bases and the J segment 5 bases; nucleotides outside the gene matches: 4. This CDR3 reads CASSLQGAGTGELFF. The CDR3 DNA is TGTGCCAGCAGTTTACAGGGGGCGGGGACCGGGGAGCTGTTTTTT.

The V gene is TRBV2, the J gene TRBJ1-4, with 7 bases aligning to TRBD1. Germline V gene sequence: CDR1 SNHLY, CDR2 FYNNEI. CDR3 length: 14 amino acids. With V trimmed by 6 bases and J by 6 bases, 7 bases remained unmatched. CDR3 sequence reads: CASRTTGVYEKLFF. Written as DNA, the CDR3 is TGTGCCAGCAGGACTACAGGGGTTTATGAAAAACTGTTTTTT.

V gene TRBV5-1 combines with J gene TRBJ2-1; a weak D match, TRBD2 (5 bases). CDR1 is SGHRS, CDR2 YFSETQ, per germline. The V end was cut by 4 bases, the J end by 8 bases, with 19 bases between. This CDR3 spans 15 amino acids. The CDR3 nucleotides read TGCGCCAGCAGCCCGTATGGAGGTGGCGACGATGAGCAGTTCTTC. It yields the protein CASSPYGGGDDEQFF.

The V gene is TRBV7-8, the J gene TRBJ1-5; D is possibly TRBD1 (6 bases). Deletions cut 5 bases from V and 0 bases from J, with 23 bases between. This CDR3 has 19 amino acids. The germline CDR1 and CDR2 sequences are SGHVS and FQNEAQ. CDR3 loop: CASSVTGTRIQDSNQPQHF. Written as DNA, the CDR3 is TGTGCCAGCAGCGTAACCGGGACAAGGATTCAGGATAGCAATCAGCCCCAGCATTTT.

This chain joins TRBV10-2 and TRBJ2-7, with 11 bases fitting TRBD1. CDR1 is WSHSY, CDR2 SAAADI, per germline. V shed 7 bases, J shed 1 base, and the junction held 15 bases outside the gene matches. The CDR3 extends over 18 amino acids. The CDR3 bases are TGCGCCAGCACCTCGGGACAGGGGGGAGGTTCGATGTCCTACGAGCAGTACTTC. Protein sequence: CASTSGQGGGSMSYEQYF.

The gene calls are TRBV7-3 and TRBJ2-6, with D uncertain. The V and J ends lost 1 base and 4 bases respectively, with 11 bases between them. CDR1 is SGHTA and CDR2 is FQGTGA in the germline V gene. CDR3 length: 16 amino acids. CDR3 DNA: TGTGCCAGCAGCTTAAACCCGGGTACCGGGGCCAACGTCCTGACTTTC. It is translated as CASSLNPGTGANVLTF.